This T cell receptor beta chain was recorded in a study of PD-L1 blockade in urothelial cancer. Background on the study: Patients with male sex and bladder-origin urothelial cancer accounted for most of the roughly 29 enrolled.

Germline V gene data show CDR1 as SGHTA and CDR2 as FQGNSA. This CDR3 is built from 14 residues. Trimming cost V 5 bases and J 6 bases; bases outside gene matches: 8. Patients in the study were battling locally advanced or metastatic urothelial carcinoma. Patients yielded 1 to 8 samples each, pretreatment and on-treatment. Data came from immunoSEQ multiplex PCR; TCRdb stores just in-frame clones and leaves some out. The sample includes about 25,000 clones, almost 85% of them seen just once. The chain links TRBV7-2 to TRBJ2-7, with 9 bases aligning to TRBD1. The input for sequencing was PBMCs, taken around atezolizumab (anti-PD-L1) treatment. The TCR originated in a man between 70 and 80 years old with urothelial cancer. CDR3 DNA: TGTGCCAGCAGCACAACGACAGGGGGGAGCGAGCAGTACTTC. It codes for CASSTTTGGSEQYF.